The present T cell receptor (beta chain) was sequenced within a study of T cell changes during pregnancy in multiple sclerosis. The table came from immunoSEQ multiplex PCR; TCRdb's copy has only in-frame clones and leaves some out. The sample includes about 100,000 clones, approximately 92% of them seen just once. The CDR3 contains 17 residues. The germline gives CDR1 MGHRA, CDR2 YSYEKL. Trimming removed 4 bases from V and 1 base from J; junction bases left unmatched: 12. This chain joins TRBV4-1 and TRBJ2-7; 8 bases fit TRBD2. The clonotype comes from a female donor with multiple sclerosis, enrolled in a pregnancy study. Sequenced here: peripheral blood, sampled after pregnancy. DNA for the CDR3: TGCGCCAGCAGCCGAGACGCTGATAGCGGGAATTCCTACGAGCAGTACTTC. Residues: CASSRDADSGNSYEQYF.